The next 26 T cell receptor beta chains were all read from a single sample in a study of T-cell reconstitution after alpha-beta-depleted transplantation in children. Preparation of the TCRbeta library was carried out with unique molecular identifiers. TCRdb independently ran MiXCR on the PCR reads; one entry per CDR3 protein. The sample includes around 670,000 distinct CDR3 sequences, less than 15% of them seen just once. This specimen consisted of PBMCs, obtained before TCRalphabeta/CD19-depleted stem cell transplant. The source is a girl aged 2-9 years with congenital amegakaryocytic thrombocytopenia, due to receive a stem cell transplant.

The genes are TRBV29-1 and TRBJ2-3; TRBD2 agrees at 11 bases. Germline V gene sequence: CDR1 SQVTM, CDR2 ANQGSEA. Germline trimming cut 3 bases from V and 4 bases from J; bases unmatched to any gene: 9. The CDR3 runs 16 residues. This CDR3 reads CSVESGLAGGADTQYF. The CDR3 region has the DNA TGCAGCGTTGAGAGTGGGCTAGCGGGAGGTGCAGATACGCAGTATTTT.

This clonotype came up many times. V gene TRBV20-1 combines with J gene TRBJ2-3, with 7 positions matching TRBD2. Losses at the gene ends were 3 bases for V and 5 bases for J; bases not matched to a gene: 8. This CDR3 has 14 amino acids. Germline loops: CDR1 DFQATT, CDR2 SNEGSKA (reference sequence). The CDR3, as DNA: TGCAGTGCTAGTTTAAGGGGAGGGCTAGATACGCAGTATTTT. Translated, it gives CSASLRGGLDTQYF.

This clonotype was counted ten times or more. The chain combines TRBV20-1 with TRBJ2-1, with TRBD2 identical over 9 bases. The V gene end was trimmed by 3 bases and the J gene end by 2 bases; junction bases not matched to a gene: 8. This CDR3 spans 16 amino acids. In germline, CDR1 is DFQATT, CDR2 SNEGSKA (reference sequence). The CDR3 region is CSASGASGVPYNEQFF. The CDR3 DNA is TGCAGTGCTAGTGGGGCTAGCGGGGTCCCCTACAATGAGCAGTTCTTC.

This clonotype was picked up many times. CDR3 DNA sequence: TGTGCCAGCAGCCTGTACACAGGACTAGCGGATTACAATGAGCAGTTCTTC. Protein product: CASSLYTGLADYNEQFF. The chain has TRBV2 and TRBJ2-1, with 10 bases matching TRBD2. Trimming took 6 bases from V and 4 from J; bases not matched to a gene: 12. CDR1 and CDR2 (germline): SNHLY, FYNNEI. The CDR3 is made up of 17 amino acids.

This clonotype was counted at least ten times. This rearrangement joins TRBV20-1 to TRBJ2-5; D ambiguous. In germline, CDR1 is DFQATT, CDR2 SNEGSKA (reference sequence). Between the trimmed V and J ends, which lost 7 bases and 2 bases, there was a span of 20 bases. This CDR3 is 15 amino acids long. CDR3: CSGLEVGHFQETQYF. CDR3 nucleotide sequence: TGCAGTGGGCTAGAGGTCGGTCACTTTCAAGAGACCCAGTACTTC.

This clonotype was counted a few times. This chain joins TRBV9 and TRBJ2-7; D ambiguous. The V gene's germline CDR1 is SGDLS and CDR2 YYNGEE. CDR3 size: 14 residues. V was pared by 0 bases and J by 2 bases, with 9 bases between. For the CDR3, the DNA is TGTGCCAGCAGCGTAGATTTCGGACCCTACGAGCAGTACTTC. Its protein product is CASSVDFGPYEQYF.

The chain is built from TRBV20-1 and TRBJ2-5; 9 bases are a match to TRBD2. After removal of 6 bases from V and 3 bases from J, the junction contained 2 bases not matched to a gene. CDR3 size: 12 residues. CDR1 and CDR2 (germline): DFQATT, SNEGSKA (reference sequence). CDR3 nucleotides: TGCAGTGCCTTAGCGGGGGAAGAGACCCAGTACTTC. This codes for CSALAGEETQYF.

This rearrangement joins TRBV28 to TRBJ2-7, with D hard to call. Trimming pared 4 bases from V and 3 bases from J, leaving 19 bases between. Germline V CDR1 and CDR2: MDHEN, SYDVKM. The CDR3 is 16 amino acids. CDR3 nucleotides: TGTGCCAGCAGTTCGCCGAAAGGGTGGTACGACTACGAGCAGTACTTC. Its protein is CASSSPKGWYDYEQYF.

This clonotype has more than one count but fewer than ten. This rearrangement joins TRBV12-3 or TRBV12-4 to TRBJ2-3, with D possibly TRBD2 on 6 matching bases. This CDR3 comprises 17 residues. V was clipped by 6 bases and J by 3 bases, with 22 bases between them. CDR3 protein: CASSPGGPVRWTDTQYF. The CDR3 DNA sequence: TGTGCCAGCAGCCCTGGAGGGCCAGTTAGATGGACAGATACGCAGTATTTT.

At least ten counts were recorded for this clonotype. The chain has TRBV7-9 and TRBJ1-5; no clear D gene. CDR1 is SEHNR and CDR2 is FQNEAQ in the germline V gene (reference sequence). The CDR3 is 13 amino acids. Between the trimmed V and J ends, which lost 3 bases and 3 bases, there was a span of 6 bases. Written as DNA, the CDR3 is TGTGCCAGCAGCTTTAGGGACAATCAGCCCCAGCATTTT. This encodes CASSFRDNQPQHF. The full variable domain, its missing parts supplied by reference TRBV7-9 and TRBJ1-5, is DTGVSQNPRHKITKRGQNVTFRCDPISEHNRLYWYRQTLGQGPEFLTYFQNEAQLEKSRLLSDRFSAERPKGSFSTLEIQRTEQGDSAMYLCASSFRDNQPQHFGDGTRLSIL.

V gene TRBV5-1 combines with J gene TRBJ2-2; weak D call: TRBD1 (5 bases). Trimming cost V 0 bases and J 0 bases, with 12 bases left between them. The CDR3 covers 17 residues. CDR1 is SGHRS, CDR2 YFSETQ, per germline. In DNA form, the CDR3 reads TGCGCCAGCAGCTTGGGGCTAGGGGCGGCGAACACCGGGGAGCTGTTTTTT. Its translation is CASSLGLGAANTGELFF.

This clonotype was counted many times. J is TRBJ1-2 and V is TRBV20-1, with D maybe TRBD1 (5 bases). Trimming left V 5 bases short and J 10 bases short, with 11 bases between. CDR1 and CDR2 from the germline V gene are DFQATT and SNEGSKA (reference sequence). This CDR3 spans 10 amino acids. The CDR3 reads CSALTDPYTF. CDR3 coding DNA: TGCAGTGCTTTGACAGATCCCTACACCTTC.

This clonotype was seen ten or more times. The chain joins TRBV4-1 to TRBJ2-1; D perhaps matches TRBD2 (5 bases). There are 15 residues in the CDR3. Per germline, CDR1 MGHRA and CDR2 YSYEKL. V lost 3 bases and J lost 0, with 9 bases in between. The CDR3 nucleotides read TGCGCCAGCAGCCAGGAGACTAACTCCTACAATGAGCAGTTCTTC. It codes for CASSQETNSYNEQFF.

This clonotype was picked up many times. The chain employs TRBV6-2 or TRBV6-3 and TRBJ1-1; no reliable D call. The CDR3 contains 13 residues. The germline V gene encodes CDR1 MNHEY and CDR2 SVGEGT. Trimming removed 0 bases from V and 11 bases from J, with 13 bases in between. The CDR3 region is CASSYSPLRVAFF. As DNA, the CDR3 is TGTGCCAGCAGTTACTCCCCCCTACGGGTGGCTTTCTTT.

This clonotype has just a few counts. J is TRBJ2-3 and V is TRBV20-1; maybe TRBD2 (5 bases). The CDR3 contains 14 residues. V lost 6 bases to trimming and J lost 1 base, with 14 bases between them. CDR1 DFQATT and CDR2 SNEGSKA come from the germline V gene (reference sequence). The chain's CDR3 is CSAGWLAGTDTQYF. The CDR3 DNA is TGCAGTGCCGGTTGGCTAGCTGGCACAGATACGCAGTATTTT.

This clonotype was seen ten or more times. The genes are TRBV12-3 or TRBV12-4 and TRBJ1-1, with D tentatively TRBD1 (6 bases). V was trimmed by 3 bases and J by 6 bases, leaving 17 bases between them. The CDR3 loop spans 15 amino acids. CDR3 protein: CASSLDSLGGSEAFF. Here the CDR3 DNA reads TGTGCCAGCAGTTTGGACAGCCTAGGTGGGTCTGAAGCTTTCTTT.

This clonotype was seen many times. V is TRBV6-5 and J is TRBJ2-1; no clear D. Germline V gene sequence: CDR1 MNHEY, CDR2 SVGAGI. With 2 bases removed from V and 6 bases from J, the gap between germline ends came to 11 bases. This CDR3 is built from 14 residues. The DNA of the CDR3 is TGTGCCAGCAGTTACGGAACGCAGATCAATGAGCAGTTCTTC. Its protein is CASSYGTQINEQFF.

V is TRBV20-1 and J is TRBJ2-1; tentatively, D is TRBD2 (6 bases). Trimming pared 3 bases from V and 10 bases from J, leaving 10 bases between. Germline CDR1 reads DFQATT; CDR2 reads SNEGSKA (reference sequence). The CDR3 consists of 11 residues. The CDR3 protein is CSASPEGEQFF. In DNA form, the CDR3 reads TGCAGTGCTAGCCCGGAGGGCGAGCAGTTCTTC.

In this sample, this clonotype turned up a few times. This chain uses TRBV5-6 with TRBJ1-1; 9 bases match TRBD1. The CDR3 is made up of 17 amino acids. Per the germline V gene, CDR1 is SGHDT and CDR2 is YYEEEE. After removal of 0 bases from V and 4 bases from J, the junction contained 10 bases not matched to a gene. The CDR3 nucleotides read TGTGCCAGCAGCTTGGACCGGGACAGGGAGGGGGGCACTGAAGCTTTCTTT. This encodes CASSLDRDREGGTEAFF.

The chain joins TRBV7-9 to TRBJ2-1; 9 bases fit TRBD1. In germline, CDR1 is SEHNR, CDR2 FQNEAQ (reference sequence). J gave up 4 bases and V 2 bases, and 9 bases lay outside the gene matches. This CDR3 has 17 amino acids. CDR3 amino acids: CASSLLLGTGTYNEQFF. The CDR3 coding sequence is TGTGCCAGCAGCTTATTACTGGGGACAGGGACTTACAATGAGCAGTTCTTC.

This clonotype has ten or more counts. This CDR3 is CASSLVGDYPKLFF. The CDR3, as DNA: TGTGCCAGCAGCTTAGTTGGGGACTACCCTAAGCTGTTTTTT. The chain employs TRBV7-6 and TRBJ2-2; 7 nucleotides match TRBD2. V lost 1 base, J lost 12 bases, and 8 bases stayed unmatched. In germline, CDR1 is SGHVS, CDR2 FNYEAQ. The CDR3 totals 14 residues. Complete variable domain (other parts from reference TRBV7-6 and TRBJ2-2): GAGVSQSPRYKVTKRGQDVALRCDPISGHVSLYWYRQALGQGPEFLTYFNYEAQQDKSGLPNDRFSAERPEGSISTLTIQRTEQRDSAMYRCASSLVGDYPKLFFGEGSRLTVL.

This clonotype came up many times. This chain joins TRBV5-1 and TRBJ2-1, with 9 positions matching TRBD2. The V gene's germline CDR1 is SGHRS and CDR2 YFSETQ. V trimming: 2 bases; J trimming: 2 bases; junction bases outside the gene matches: 11. CDR3 length: 18 residues. The CDR3 DNA sequence: TGCGCCAGCAGCTTTAATAGCGGGAGTCCTCGAACCTACAATGAGCAGTTCTTC. This codes for CASSFNSGSPRTYNEQFF.

A word on this clonotype: A much larger clone lies a single base off, so this may be a read error. The chain is built from TRBV20-1 and TRBJ1-1; 9 nucleotides align to TRBD1. There are 15 residues in the CDR3. Looked up from germline, CDR1 is DFQATT and CDR2 is SNEGSKA (reference sequence). Here the CDR3 reads CSAENTGTGNTEASF. The CDR3, as DNA: TGCAGTGCTGAGAATACCGGGACAGGGAACACTGAAGCTTCCTTT.

This clonotype has just a few counts. The chain has TRBV11-3 and TRBJ1-1, with a possible D match to TRBD1 (5 bases). V lost 4 bases to trimming and J lost 7 bases, with 13 bases between them. This CDR3 has 13 amino acids. Germline V gene data show CDR1 as SGHNT and CDR2 as YENEEA. The CDR3 protein is CASSSSGPDEAFF. The CDR3 DNA reads as TGTGCCAGCAGCTCCTCGGGGCCGGATGAAGCTTTCTTT.

As concerns this clonotype: One base away lies a much larger clone, so this may be a sequencing read error. This chain links TRBV15 with TRBJ2-3; 7 nucleotides line up with TRBD1. Per germline, CDR1 LNHNV and CDR2 YYDKDF (reference sequence). This CDR3 has 16 amino acids. CDR3 region: CATSRRGGSGTDTRYF. In DNA form, the CDR3 reads TGTGCCACCAGCAGAAGAGGGGGCTCTGGCACAGATACGCGGTATTTT.

This clonotype was detected ten times or more. V gene TRBV12-3 or TRBV12-4 combines with J gene TRBJ2-1; 12 nucleotides line up with TRBD2. This CDR3 contains 16 residues. Trimming cost V 7 bases and J 12 bases; bases outside gene matches: 16. The CDR3 loop is CASINLPGLAGVRQFF. The CDR3, as DNA: TGTGCCAGCATCAATTTACCGGGACTAGCGGGCGTCCGGCAGTTCTTC.